This TCR beta chain was captured in a study of spatial heterogeneity in lung cancer. In this sample, this clonotype turned up many times. Time point in this sample: sample taken at primary tumor resection. The input material, whole RNA from tumor, nontumor lung or frozen PBMC, was sequenced unsorted. Samples were donated by 72 untreated early-stage non-small cell lung cancer patients. Trimming cost V 8 bases and J 4 bases; bases outside gene matches: 10. In germline, CDR1 is MDHEN, CDR2 SYDVKM. The CDR3 has 14 amino acids. On each TCR cDNA molecule, a unique molecular identifier was present. TCRdb analysed the 5' RACE reads with MiXCR anew, one entry per CDR3 protein. The top ten hold 29% of the sample, which has approximately 40,000 distinct CDR3 sequences, less than 5.5% seen once.

Here the sequenced sample was PBMCs, taken at surgery. J is TRBJ1-2 and V is TRBV28; 7 nucleotides line up with TRBD1. The sequence derives from a female donor with early-stage non-small cell lung cancer. The CDR3 region has the DNA TGTGCCAGCTTAAGGGGGCAAGACCTCTATGGCTACACCTTC. This encodes CASLRGQDLYGYTF.